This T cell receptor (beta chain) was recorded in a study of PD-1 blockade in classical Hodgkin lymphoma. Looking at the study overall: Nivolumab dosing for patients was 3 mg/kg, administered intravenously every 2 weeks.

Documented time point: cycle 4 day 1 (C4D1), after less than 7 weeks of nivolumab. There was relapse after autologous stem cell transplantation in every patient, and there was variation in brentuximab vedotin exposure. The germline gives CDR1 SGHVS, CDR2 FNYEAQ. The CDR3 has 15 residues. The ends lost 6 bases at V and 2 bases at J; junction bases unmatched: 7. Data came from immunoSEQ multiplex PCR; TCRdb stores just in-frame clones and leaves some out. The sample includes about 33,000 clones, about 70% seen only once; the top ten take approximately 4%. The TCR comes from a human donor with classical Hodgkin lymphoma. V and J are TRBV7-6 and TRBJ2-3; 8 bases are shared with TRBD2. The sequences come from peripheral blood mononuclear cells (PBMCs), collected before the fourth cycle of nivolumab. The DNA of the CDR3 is TGTGCCAGCAGACTCAGGGGACTAGTCACAGATACGCAGTATTTT. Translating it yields CASRLRGLVTDTQYF.